This T cell receptor (beta chain) appears in the sequencing data of a study of T-cell memory formation after mild COVID-19. Findings and limits, study-wide: From day 15 to 85, contracting clones were balanced between CD4 and CD8, whereas later expanders leaned toward CD4+. CD4+ contracting clones were found mainly in CM and EM, and CD8+ ones in EMRA.

Germline CDR1 KGHSH, CDR2 LQKENI. This CDR3 comprises 15 residues. The V gene lost 0 bases and the J gene lost 0 bases, with 3 bases spanning the gap. About this clonotype itself: No antigen is known for it.

TCRdb fed the 5' RACE reads into MiXCR, producing one record per CDR3 protein. Among around 420,000 distinct CDR3 sequences, approximately 24% were seen once, and the ten largest hold 8.8%. Sequences were obtained from PBMCs or a T cell subset sorted from them (not recorded which). This chain uses TRBV18 with TRBJ2-6; no definite D call. The clonotype comes from an adult woman who had mild COVID-19 (a few samples of this study predate the infection). Cell type and time point are not known. The CDR3 spells CASSPPISGANVLTF. In DNA form, the CDR3 reads TGTGCCAGCTCACCACCCATCTCTGGGGCCAACGTCCTGACTTTC.